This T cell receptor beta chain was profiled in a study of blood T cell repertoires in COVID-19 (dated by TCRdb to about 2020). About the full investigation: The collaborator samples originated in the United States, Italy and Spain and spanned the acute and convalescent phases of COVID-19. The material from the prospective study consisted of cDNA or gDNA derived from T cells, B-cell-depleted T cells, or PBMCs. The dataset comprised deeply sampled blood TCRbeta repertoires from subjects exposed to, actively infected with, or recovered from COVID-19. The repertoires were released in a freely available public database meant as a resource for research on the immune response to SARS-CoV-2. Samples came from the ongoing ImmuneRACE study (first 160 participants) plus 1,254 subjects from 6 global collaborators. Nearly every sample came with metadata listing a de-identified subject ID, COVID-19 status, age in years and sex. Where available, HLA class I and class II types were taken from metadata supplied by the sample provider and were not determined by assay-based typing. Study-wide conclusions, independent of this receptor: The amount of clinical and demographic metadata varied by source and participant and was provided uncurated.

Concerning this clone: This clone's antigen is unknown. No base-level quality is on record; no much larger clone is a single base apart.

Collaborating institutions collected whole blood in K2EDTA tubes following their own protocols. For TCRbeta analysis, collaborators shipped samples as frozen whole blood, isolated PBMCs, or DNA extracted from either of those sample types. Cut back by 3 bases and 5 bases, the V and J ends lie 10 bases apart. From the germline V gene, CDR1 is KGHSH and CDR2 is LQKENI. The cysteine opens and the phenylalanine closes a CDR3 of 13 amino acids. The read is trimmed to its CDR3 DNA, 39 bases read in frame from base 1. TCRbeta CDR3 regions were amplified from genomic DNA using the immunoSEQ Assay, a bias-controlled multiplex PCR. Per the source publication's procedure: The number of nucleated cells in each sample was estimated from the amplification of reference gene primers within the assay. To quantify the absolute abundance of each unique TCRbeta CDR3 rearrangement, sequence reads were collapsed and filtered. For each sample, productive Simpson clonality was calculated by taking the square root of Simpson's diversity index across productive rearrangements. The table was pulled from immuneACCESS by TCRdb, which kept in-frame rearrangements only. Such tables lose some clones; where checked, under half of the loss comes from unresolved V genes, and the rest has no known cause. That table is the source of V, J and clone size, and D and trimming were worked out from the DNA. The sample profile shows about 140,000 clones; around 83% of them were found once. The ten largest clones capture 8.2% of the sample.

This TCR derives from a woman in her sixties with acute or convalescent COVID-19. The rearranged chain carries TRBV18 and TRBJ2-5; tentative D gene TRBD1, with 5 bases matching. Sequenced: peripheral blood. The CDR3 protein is CASSPPGAETQYF. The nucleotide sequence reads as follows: TGTGCCAGCTCACCCCCTGGGGCCGAGACCCAGTACTTC.